Shown below are 7 T cell receptor beta chains from a single sample sequenced in a study of B cell selection in AIRE deficiency. Regulatory T cells were sorted as CD4+CD25hiCD127low/negative cells. Produced via immunoSEQ multiplex PCR; TCRdb's table is partial and in-frame only. The data contain roughly 26,000 clones, roughly 90% of them seen just once; the ten biggest clones take up 1% to 1.4%. Sequencing was done on a sample of CD4+CD25+ Tregs sorted from PBMCs. Receptors originate from a human donor in good health.

This chain links TRBV28 with TRBJ2-7; D is uncertain. The CDR3 has 11 amino acids. Germline CDR1 reads MDHEN; CDR2 reads SYDVKM. V lost 10 bases and J 5 bases, leaving 12 bases between the germline ends. The CDR3 spells CATHSLDEQYF. CDR3 in DNA: TGTGCCACCCACAGTCTCGACGAGCAGTACTTC.

This chain connects TRBV19 to TRBJ1-2; 7 bases fit TRBD1. After removal of 6 bases from V and 3 bases from J, the junction contained 10 bases not matched to a gene. There are 15 residues in the CDR3. Germline V gene sequence: CDR1 LNHDA, CDR2 SQIVND (reference sequence). The CDR3, as DNA: TGTGCCAGTAGGAGAAGCACCGGGACAGACTATGGCTACACCTTC. It encodes CASRRSTGTDYGYTF.

J is TRBJ2-3 and V is TRBV5-1; TRBD1 agrees at 9 bases. Trimming at V came to 3 bases and at J to 3 bases, leaving 5 bases not matched to a gene. There are 15 residues in the CDR3. Germline V CDR1 and CDR2: SGHRS, YFSETQ. CDR3 in amino acids: CASSWTGEGTDTQYF. The CDR3 DNA is TGCGCCAGCAGCTGGACAGGGGAGGGGACAGATACGCAGTATTTT.

The genes are TRBV18 and TRBJ2-7; no firm D call. CDR3 length: 14 residues. CDR1 KGHSH and CDR2 LQKENI come from the germline V gene. The V end was cut by 2 bases, the J end by 5 bases, with 13 bases between. CDR3 protein: CASSPYGVGDEQYF. The CDR3 DNA follows: TGTGCCAGCTCACCATATGGGGTTGGGGACGAGCAGTACTTC.

This sequence joins TRBV7-2 and TRBJ2-1, with 7 bases lining up with TRBD1. V shed 5 bases, J shed 9 bases, and the junction held 10 bases outside the gene matches. The CDR3 contains 14 residues. Looked up from germline, CDR1 is SGHTA and CDR2 is FQGNSA. CDR3 amino acids: CASSPGQAWGEQFF. DNA of the CDR3: TGTGCCAGCAGCCCCGGACAGGCGTGGGGTGAGCAGTTCTTC.

The rearrangement links TRBV30 to TRBJ1-4; 10 positions match TRBD1. The CDR3 is 13 amino acids. The V segment lost 7 bases and the J segment 8 bases; nucleotides outside the gene matches: 7. Germline V gene sequence: CDR1 GTSNPN, CDR2 SVGIG (reference sequence). The CDR3 nucleotides are TGTGCCTCGACAGGGGGCTGGCGCGAAAAACTGTTTTTT. It yields the protein CASTGGWREKLFF. The complete variable domain, with remaining parts taken from reference TRBV30 and TRBJ1-4, reads SQTIHQWPATLVQPVGSPLSLECTVEGTSNPNLYWYRQAAGRGLQLLFYSVGIGQISSEVPQNLSASRPQDRQFILSSKKLLLSDSGFYLCASTGGWREKLFFGSGTQLSVL.

The chain couples TRBV5-1 to TRBJ1-2; D is ambiguous. The germline V and J ends were trimmed by 2 bases and 0 bases, with 8 bases remaining between them. This CDR3 contains 14 residues. Germline V gene data show CDR1 as SGHRS and CDR2 as YFSETQ. CDR3 residues: CASSLPGANYGYTF. CDR3 in DNA: TGCGCCAGCAGCTTACCAGGAGCTAACTATGGCTACACCTTC. The whole variable domain, filled in from reference TRBV5-1 and TRBJ1-2, reads KAGVTQTPRYLIKTRGQQVTLSCSPISGHRSVSWYQQTPGQGLQFLFEYFSETQRNKGNFPGRFSGRQFSNSRSEMNVSTLELGDSALYLCASSLPGANYGYTFGSGTRLTVV.